This record concerns one T cell receptor (beta chain) sequence. Its cognate antigen is unknown. The data derive from a study of response to subunit inactivated influenza vaccine. MiXCR, applied by TCRdb to the RT-PCR reads, yields one record per CDR3 protein. The table shows under 750,000 distinct CDR3 sequences, with approximately 10% occurring only once. Findings and caveats of the study: Authors suggested seasonal influenza vaccinations each recruit few new T cells.

Unmatched junction bases numbered 5, after V lost 1 base and J lost 2 bases. The length of the CDR3 is 16 residues. Germline CDR1 and CDR2: MNHEY and SVGAGI. The V and J genes are TRBV6-5 and TRBJ2-1; TRBD1 matches at 7 bases. This TCR was recovered from a man aged 50-60 years who received an inactivated influenza vaccine. This sample comprised PBMCs from blood, obtained on the day of vaccination. CDR3 DNA sequence: TGTGCCAGCAGTTACTTGGGACAGCCAGCCTACAATGAGCAGTTCTTC. This gives the protein CASSYLGQPAYNEQFF.